These 10 T cell receptor beta chains were sequenced from one sample in a study of cytomegalovirus exposure and HLA in healthy donors. Primers for the PCR totalled 60 Vbeta and 13 Jbeta. TCRdb keeps only in-frame clones here, not all; method: immunoSEQ multiplex PCR. Of roughly 100,000 clones in the sample, roughly 13% were seen once. Sequenced sample: PBMCs. All receptors derive from a man aged 40-50 years in good health and CMV-seropositive.

This clone was picked up one time. This rearrangement joins TRBV19 to TRBJ2-3; 9 bases are a match to TRBD2. From germline, CDR1 is LNHDA and CDR2 SQIVND (reference sequence). The CDR3 is made up of 15 amino acids. The V and J ends lost 3 bases and 3 bases, in that order; junction bases with no gene match: 4. CDR3 DNA: TGTGCCAGTAGTATTCTGGCGGGGGGGACAGATACGCAGTATTTT. Its protein product is CASSILAGGTDTQYF.

The chain uses TRBV30 and TRBJ2-1; TRBD2 is a possible D gene (6 bases). The CDR3 contains 14 residues. Germline CDR1 and CDR2: GTSNPN and SVGIG (reference sequence). V was cut by 5 bases and J by 4 bases, with 15 bases left in between. CDR3 sequence: CAWVHTGTYNEQFF. In nucleotides, the CDR3 is TGTGCCTGGGTACATACTGGGACTTACAATGAGCAGTTCTTC.

A remark on this clone: An end of the junction differs from the germline gene, which may be a read error. The chain couples TRBV5-4 to TRBJ2-5; TRBD2 might be the D (5 bases). The CDR3 is 14 amino acids. Germline CDR1 is SGHNT and CDR2 is YYREEE (reference sequence). Written as DNA, the CDR3 is TGTGCCAGCAGCTTGGAGCGGAACCAAGAGGCCCAGTACTTC. Its translation is CASSLERNQEAQYF. The whole variable domain, filled in from reference TRBV5-4 and TRBJ2-5, reads ETGVTQSPTHLIKTRGQQVTLRCSSQSGHNTVSWYQQALGQGPQFIFQYYREEENGRGNFPPRFSGLQFPNYSSELNVNALELDDSALYLCASSLERNQEAQYFGPGTRLLVL.

The chain employs TRBV6-6 and TRBJ2-7; D uncertain. The CDR3 contains 13 residues. In germline, CDR1 is MNHNY, CDR2 SVGAGI (reference sequence). Trimming stripped 8 bases from V and 0 bases from J, with 11 bases between. In DNA form, the CDR3 reads TGTGCCAGCGCGTGGAGCCCCTCCTACGAGCAGTACTTC. Protein: CASAWSPSYEQYF.

The chain is built from TRBV7-6 and TRBJ2-7; TRBD1 is a possible D gene (6 bases). The V and J ends lost 1 base and 2 bases respectively, with 9 bases between them. Germline CDR1 SGHVS, CDR2 FNYEAQ. The CDR3 contains 14 residues. CDR3: CASSLGRGAYEQYF. In DNA, the CDR3 is TGTGCCAGCAGCTTAGGCAGGGGAGCCTACGAGCAGTACTTC. Full variable domain (outside the CDR3, taken from reference TRBV7-6 and TRBJ2-7): GAGVSQSPRYKVTKRGQDVALRCDPISGHVSLYWYRQALGQGPEFLTYFNYEAQQDKSGLPNDRFSAERPEGSISTLTIQRTEQRDSAMYRCASSLGRGAYEQYFGPGTRLTVT.

The V and J genes are TRBV13 and TRBJ1-3; no definite D call. V was trimmed by 6 bases and J by 0 bases, leaving 3 bases between them. The CDR3 consists of 12 residues. CDR1 and CDR2 from the germline V gene are PRHDT and FYEKMQ (reference sequence). CDR3 region: CASSYSGNTIYF. CDR3 DNA: TGTGCCAGCAGTTACTCTGGAAACACCATATATTTT.

This chain links TRBV28 with TRBJ1-2, with 9 bases fitting TRBD1. The CDR3 length is 14 residues. The ends lost 6 bases at V and 8 bases at J; junction bases unmatched: 10. CDR1 is MDHEN and CDR2 is SYDVKM in the germline V gene. CDR3 in amino acids: CASRLTGGVGGYTF. In DNA form, the CDR3 reads TGTGCCAGCAGGTTGACAGGGGGAGTGGGGGGCTACACCTTC.

The chain recombines TRBV18 with TRBJ2-1; TRBD2 matches 10 bases. J was trimmed by 8 bases and V by 0 bases; bases with no gene match: 7. Germline loops: CDR1 KGHSH, CDR2 LQKENI. The CDR3 extends over 16 amino acids. The CDR3 DNA follows: TGTGCCAGCTCACCACCGGCTAGCGGGAGTCTCCATGAGCAGTTCTTC. Its translation is CASSPPASGSLHEQFF. The entire variable domain, with the rest obtained from reference TRBV18 and TRBJ2-1, is as follows: NAGVMQNPRHLVRRRGQEARLRCSPMKGHSHVYWYRQLPEEGLKFMVYLQKENIIDESGMPKERFSAEFPKEGPSILRIQQVVRGDSAAYFCASSPPASGSLHEQFFGPGTRLTVL.

This clone was observed a handful of times. In DNA, the CDR3 is TGTGCCAGCAGTCCCGAGGAGAGCTCCTACGAGCAGTACTTC. This translates into CASSPEESSYEQYF. V is TRBV6-6 and J is TRBJ2-7, with D unclear. V was shortened by 5 bases and J by 0 bases, with 11 bases between the two germline ends. The CDR3 contains 14 residues. The germline gives CDR1 MNHNY, CDR2 SVGAGI (reference sequence).

The J gene is TRBJ2-7, the V gene TRBV19, with 13 bases fitting TRBD2. V gave up 2 bases and J gave up 6 bases; unmatched junction bases: 16. This CDR3 has 19 residues. Germline V gene data show CDR1 as LNHDA and CDR2 as SQIVND (reference sequence). The CDR3 here is CASSIYFVTSGRKSSEQYF. The CDR3 DNA reads TGTGCCAGTAGTATATACTTCGTGACTAGCGGGAGGAAATCAAGCGAGCAGTACTTC.